This T cell receptor beta chain was observed in a study of cytomegalovirus exposure and HLA in healthy donors. Broader study findings: Association of a missense DCLRE1C variant with TCR beta V- and J-gene trimming was reported in a later analysis. A later analysis found common viral pathogens apparently linked to several of the most significant clusters.

As for this clone: Its antigen is unknown.

The PCR used 60 Vbeta and 13 Jbeta primers. Profiled with immunoSEQ multiplex PCR; TCRdb holds only in-frame clones, not every one. This sample carries 150,000 to 200,000 clones, roughly 72% of them seen once, and the ten largest clones take approximately 1%. The CDR3 contains 11 residues. With 0 bases removed from V and 8 bases from J, the gap between germline ends came to 5 bases. Germline assignment: CDR1 SGHRS and CDR2 YFSETQ. Sequenced input: PBMCs. The TCR sequence derives from a woman between 35 and 50 years old in good health and CMV-seronegative. The rearrangement links TRBV5-1 to TRBJ1-1, with D uncertain. The CDR3: CASSLGREAFF. CDR3 sequence (DNA): TGCGCCAGCAGCTTGGGGAGGGAAGCTTTCTTT.